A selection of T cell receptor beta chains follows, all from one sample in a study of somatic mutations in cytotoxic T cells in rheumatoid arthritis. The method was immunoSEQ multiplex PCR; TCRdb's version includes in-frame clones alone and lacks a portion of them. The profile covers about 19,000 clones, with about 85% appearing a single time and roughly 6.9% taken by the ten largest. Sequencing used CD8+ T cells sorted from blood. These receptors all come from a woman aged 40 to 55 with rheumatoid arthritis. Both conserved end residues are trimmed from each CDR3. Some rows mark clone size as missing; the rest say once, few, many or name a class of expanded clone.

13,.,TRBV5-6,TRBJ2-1,ASSPSGISYNEQF
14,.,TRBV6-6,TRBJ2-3,ASSPWGGSMVDTQY
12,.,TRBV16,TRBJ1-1,ASSDFPGNTEAF
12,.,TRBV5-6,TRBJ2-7,ASSFGLAGYEQY
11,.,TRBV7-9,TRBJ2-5,ASSSQGQETQY
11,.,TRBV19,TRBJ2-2,ASSIGDTGELF
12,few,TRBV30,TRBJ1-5,AWADRGSWQPQH
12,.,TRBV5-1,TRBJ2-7,ASSPVSGLSEQY
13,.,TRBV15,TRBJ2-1,ATSRPGLAYNEQF
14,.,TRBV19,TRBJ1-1,ASSPDRDDMNTEAF
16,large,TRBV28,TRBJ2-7,ASSSWLVGTSGIYEQY
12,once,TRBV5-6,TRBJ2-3,ASSSRIPTDTQY
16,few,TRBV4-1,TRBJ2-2,ASSQDQALATNTGELF
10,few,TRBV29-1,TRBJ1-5,SVGPGDQPQH
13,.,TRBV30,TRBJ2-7,AWSKKDGQPYEQY
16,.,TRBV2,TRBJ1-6,ASSLNRGEASYNSPLH
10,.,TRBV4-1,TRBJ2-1,ASSQDHYEQF
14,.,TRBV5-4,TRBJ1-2,ASSPSGGEFAYGYT
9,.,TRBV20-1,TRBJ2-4,SGQDKNIQY
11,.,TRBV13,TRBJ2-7,ASRPASGGEQY
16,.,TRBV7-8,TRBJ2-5,ASSPRLAGGLREETQY
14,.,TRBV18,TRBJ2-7,ASSPRGGATWYEQY
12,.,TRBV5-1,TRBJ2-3,ASRSGTGFDTQY
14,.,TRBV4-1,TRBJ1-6,ASSQEGGQNNSPLH
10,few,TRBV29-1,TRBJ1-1,SVEGQGREAF
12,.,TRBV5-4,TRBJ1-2,ASSRTGTGDGYT
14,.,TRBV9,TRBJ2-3,ASSSGLAGFTDTQY
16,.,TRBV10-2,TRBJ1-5,ASSLLPPGQGSNQPQH
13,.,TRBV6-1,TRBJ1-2,ASSDWTGWKNGYT
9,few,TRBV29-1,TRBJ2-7,SVRTPVVRY
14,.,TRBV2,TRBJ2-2,ASRPMAGGDTGELF
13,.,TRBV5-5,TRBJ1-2,ASSSVGTGNYGYT
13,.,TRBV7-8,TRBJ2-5,ASSLLNYPSETQY
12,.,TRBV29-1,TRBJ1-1,SVVYTGAFAEAF
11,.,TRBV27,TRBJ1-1,ASSPSGNTEAF
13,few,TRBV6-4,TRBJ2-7,ASSETSGSLSEQY
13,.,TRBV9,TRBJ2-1,ASSLTSGVGNEQF
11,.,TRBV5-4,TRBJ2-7,ASSWGLGSEQY
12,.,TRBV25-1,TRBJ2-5,ASSPWDSQETQY
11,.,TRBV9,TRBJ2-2,GSGETNTGELF
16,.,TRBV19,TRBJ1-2,ASSIFSEWDTLHRGYT
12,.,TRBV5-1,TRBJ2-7,ASSATGGSYEQY
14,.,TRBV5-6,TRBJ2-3,ASSSKWVTRADTQY
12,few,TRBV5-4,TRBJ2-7,ASSITGTTYEQY
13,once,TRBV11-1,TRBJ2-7,ASSLAGQGAVEQY
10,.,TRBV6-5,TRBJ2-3,ASKGLTDTQY
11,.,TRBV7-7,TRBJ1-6,ASALDLVSPLH
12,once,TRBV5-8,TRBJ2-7,ASSSWTDPYEQY
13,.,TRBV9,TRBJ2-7,ASSAERRGDYEQY
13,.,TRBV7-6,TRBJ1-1,ASSPGTAMNTEAF
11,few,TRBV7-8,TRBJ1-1,ASSLQREVEAF
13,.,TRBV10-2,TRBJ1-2,ASSDYGTSLDGYT
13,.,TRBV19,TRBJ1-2,ASLTTGGAIYGYT
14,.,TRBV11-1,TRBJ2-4,ASSRGTSGREDIQY
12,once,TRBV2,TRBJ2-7,ASSPTHVTYEQY
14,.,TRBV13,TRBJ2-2,ASLMTGPTNTGELF
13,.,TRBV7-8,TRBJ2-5,ASSLRWAVQETQY
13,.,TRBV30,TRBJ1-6,AWTFRAGAGSPLH
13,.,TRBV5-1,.,ASSAGQGHSYEQY